What follows are 28 T cell receptor beta chains derived from one specimen sequenced in a study of Ad26.COV2.S vaccination and SARS-CoV-2 variants. Using immunoSEQ multiplex PCR, the repertoire was profiled, and TCRdb retains in-frame clones only, with some absent. Of fewer than 500,000 clones in the sample, roughly 91% were seen once. Treatment here: 15 to 20 received Ad26.COV2.S at low or high dose, single or two shots; roughly five received placebo; per-sample allocation not given. After the first vaccine or placebo injection, samples were drawn on day 63. The source was peripheral blood, collected in a trial of Ad26.COV2.S vaccine versus placebo. Receptors originate from a person between 18 and 59 years old who received the Ad26.COV2.S COVID-19 vaccine or a placebo.

The gene calls are TRBV29-1 and TRBJ2-7; a weak D match, TRBD2 (6 bases). V was shortened by 1 base and J by 2 bases, with 9 bases between the two germline ends. Germline CDR1 is SQVTM and CDR2 is ANQGSEA. This CDR3 spans 13 amino acids. In DNA, the CDR3 is TGCAGCGTTGAAGGCGGAGGGCCCTACGAGCAGTACTTC. Translation: CSVEGGGPYEQYF.

V usage is TRBV28 and J usage is TRBJ2-7, with unresolved D. Germline V CDR1 and CDR2: MDHEN, SYDVKM. The CDR3 length is 13 residues. V lost 5 bases and J 2 bases, leaving 10 bases between the germline ends. CDR3 amino acids: CASSPRRTYEQYF. The CDR3 region has the DNA TGTGCCAGCAGTCCCCGACGGACCTACGAGCAGTACTTC.

The chain links TRBV15 to TRBJ2-5; a weak D match, TRBD1 (6 bases). Trimming took off 0 bases at V and 1 base at J, with 9 bases between the two ends. The germline gives CDR1 LNHNV, CDR2 YYDKDF (reference sequence). The CDR3 is made up of 15 amino acids. This CDR3 is CATSRDRTAQETQYF. The CDR3 bases are TGTGCCACCAGCAGAGATCGGACAGCCCAAGAGACCCAGTACTTC.

Points on this clone: The sample contains more than one DNA sequence encoding this CDR3. The rearrangement links TRBV28 to TRBJ2-7, with D unresolved. The V end was cut by 2 bases, the J end by 4 bases, with 3 bases between. Germline V gene data show CDR1 as MDHEN and CDR2 as SYDVKM. This CDR3 comprises 11 residues. The CDR3 DNA is TGTGCCAGCAGTTTAAAATACGAGCAGTACTTC. It translates to CASSLKYEQYF. Full variable domain (rest looked up from reference TRBV28 and TRBJ2-7): DVKVTQSSRYLVKRTGEKVFLECVQDMDHENMFWYRQDPGLGLRLIYFSYDVKMKEKGDIPEGYSVSREKKERFSLILESASTNQTSMYLCASSLKYEQYFGPGTRLTVT.

The rearrangement uses TRBV14 and TRBJ2-7, with D tentatively TRBD2 (6 bases). This CDR3 region has 16 residues. CDR1 SGHDN and CDR2 FVKESK come from the germline V gene. The V gene lost 7 bases and the J gene lost 2 bases, with 21 bases spanning the gap. The CDR3 DNA follows: TGTGCCAGCAACACCGACGGGAGACATCGTCCCTACGAGCAGTACTTC. Protein sequence: CASNTDGRHRPYEQYF.

V usage is TRBV4-1 and J usage is TRBJ2-7; D is perhaps TRBD1 (6 bases). The germline CDR1 and CDR2 sequences are MGHRA and YSYEKL. V gave up 4 bases and J gave up 5 bases, with 15 bases separating them. The CDR3 covers 14 residues. CDR3 DNA: TGCGCCAGCAGCCCCCAGGGGACCGTACACGAGCAGTACTTC. Residues: CASSPQGTVHEQYF.

The chain is built from TRBV7-8 and TRBJ2-7; D possibly corresponds to TRBD2 (6 bases). The V end lost 1 base, the J end lost 2 bases, and 18 bases lay between the germline ends. This CDR3 is 17 amino acids long. Germline V gives CDR1 SGHVS, CDR2 FQNEAQ. CDR3 nucleotide sequence: TGTGCCAGCAGCTTAGGGGTTGGGGGAGGAAGCGCCTACGAGCAGTACTTC. Translating it yields CASSLGVGGGSAYEQYF.

The chain recombines TRBV24-1 with TRBJ2-2, with no clear D. Looked up from germline, CDR1 is KGHDR and CDR2 is SFDVKD. This CDR3 is 13 amino acids long. Trimming took 5 bases from V and 6 from J, leaving 9 bases between them. CDR3 nucleotides: TGTGCCACCAGTGTGGACCGGGCCGGGGAGCTGTTTTTT. It encodes CATSVDRAGELFF.

A single count supports this clone. The V and J genes are TRBV6-5 and TRBJ1-5; D gene unclear. The length of the CDR3 is 13 residues. Between the trimmed V and J ends, which lost 6 bases and 4 bases, there was a span of 10 bases. The germline CDR1 and CDR2 sequences are MNHEY and SVGAGI. Here the CDR3 DNA reads TGTGCCAGCAGAGTATCGAGGAATCAGCCCCAGCATTTT. It encodes CASRVSRNQPQHF.

This clone occurred a few times. The chain is built from TRBV6-2 or TRBV6-3 and TRBJ1-5; D unresolved. The CDR3 contains 15 residues. The germline gives CDR1 MNHEY, CDR2 SVGEGT. Trimming cost V 0 bases and J 3 bases, with 9 bases left between them. The CDR3 region is CASSYSRSFNQPQHF. CDR3 coding DNA: TGTGCCAGCAGTTACTCCCGCAGTTTCAATCAGCCCCAGCATTTT.

The chain joins TRBV11-2 to TRBJ2-1, with a tentative D call TRBD1 (6 bases). Germline values: CDR1 SGHAT, CDR2 FQNNGV. This CDR3 contains 13 residues. The V and J ends lost 7 bases and 5 bases respectively, with 12 bases between them. The chain's CDR3 is CASNFAGDNEQFF. CDR3 DNA: TGTGCCAGCAACTTTGCAGGGGACAATGAGCAGTTCTTC.

The rearrangement uses TRBV4-1 and TRBJ1-5, with 9 bases fitting TRBD1. This CDR3 is built from 14 residues. Per the germline V gene, CDR1 is MGHRA and CDR2 is YSYEKL. Unmatched junction bases numbered 4, after V lost 8 bases and J lost 2 bases. CDR3: CASGGTGRNQPQHF. For the CDR3, the DNA is TGCGCCAGCGGCGGGACAGGGCGCAATCAGCCCCAGCATTTT.

V is TRBV7-2 and J is TRBJ2-7, with D perhaps assigned TRBD1 or TRBD2 (5 bases each). The germline V gene has CDR1 SGHTA and CDR2 FQGNSA. Trimming removed 0 bases at V and 0 bases at J, with 15 bases between. The CDR3 loop spans 17 amino acids. The CDR3, as DNA: TGTGCCAGCAGCTTAGCGCCGCCGGGACCATACTCCTACGAGCAGTACTTC. Protein: CASSLAPPGPYSYEQYF.

The V and J genes are TRBV2 and TRBJ2-3; 11 nucleotides align to TRBD2. CDR3 length equals 18 residues. Per the germline V gene, CDR1 is SNHLY and CDR2 is FYNNEI. Trimming cost V 8 bases and J 4 bases; bases outside gene matches: 17. The CDR3 loop reads CASYKILLKGLAADTQYF. CDR3 in DNA: TGTGCCAGCTATAAAATTTTATTAAAGGGACTAGCGGCAGATACGCAGTATTTT.

V gene TRBV5-6 combines with J gene TRBJ2-1; 7 positions match TRBD1. The CDR3 consists of 16 residues. Trimming at V came to 4 bases and at J to 0 bases, leaving 7 bases not matched to a gene. CDR1 SGHDT and CDR2 YYEEEE come from the germline V gene. In DNA, the CDR3 is TGTGCCAGCAGCCGACAGGGCCAGAGCTCCTACAATGAGCAGTTCTTC. Translated, it gives CASSRQGQSSYNEQFF.

The chain links TRBV30 to TRBJ1-3, with 8 bases aligning to TRBD1. Unmatched junction bases numbered 11, after V lost 3 bases and J lost 1 base. Looked up from germline, CDR1 is GTSNPN and CDR2 is SVGIG (reference sequence). This CDR3 has 17 residues. CDR3 nucleotide sequence: TGTGCCTGGAGGATGACAGGGGTTGTTTTTTCTGGAAACACCATATATTTT. Translation gives CAWRMTGVVFSGNTIYF.

The gene calls are TRBV6-2 or TRBV6-3 and TRBJ2-3; a weak D match, TRBD2 (5 bases). Germline values: CDR1 MNHEY, CDR2 SVGEGT. The CDR3 contains 16 residues. The V gene lost 2 bases and the J gene lost 0 bases, with 12 bases spanning the gap. CDR3 sequence (DNA): TGTGCCAGCAGTTACGACGGGAAGACTAGCACAGATACGCAGTATTTT. Translation: CASSYDGKTSTDTQYF.

The V and J genes are TRBV5-1 and TRBJ2-5; 11 nucleotides line up with TRBD2. Germline V gene sequence: CDR1 SGHRS, CDR2 YFSETQ. This CDR3 spans 15 amino acids. V shed 4 bases and J 7 bases; nucleotides not matched to a gene: 9. The CDR3, as DNA: TGCGCCAGCAGCATGGGACTAGCGGCTCCGGGGACCCAGTACTTC. Its translation is CASSMGLAAPGTQYF.

V usage is TRBV5-4 and J usage is TRBJ2-2, with 8 bases identical to TRBD2. Germline loops: CDR1 SGHNT, CDR2 YYREEE (reference sequence). J was trimmed by 5 bases and V by 4 bases; bases with no gene match: 7. CDR3 length: 15 residues. CDR3 bases: TGTGCCAGCAGCCGTGGACTAGCTGAGACCGGGGAGCTGTTTTTT. Translated: CASSRGLAETGELFF.

V is TRBV7-6 and J is TRBJ2-2, with TRBD2 as a possible D gene (5 bases). Germline V gene data show CDR1 as SGHVS and CDR2 as FNYEAQ. V was clipped by 1 base and J by 2 bases, with 8 bases between them. This CDR3 region has 15 residues. The CDR3 coding sequence is TGTGCCAGCAGCTTAGTCGGGATAAACACCGGGGAGCTGTTTTTT. Protein: CASSLVGINTGELFF.

The J gene is TRBJ2-5, the V gene TRBV28; tentatively, D is TRBD1 (5 bases). CDR1 is MDHEN, CDR2 SYDVKM, per germline. V was shortened by 6 bases and J by 1 base, with 15 bases between the two germline ends. The CDR3 extends over 15 amino acids. The CDR3 sequence: CASSITLQGQETQYF. For the CDR3, the DNA is TGTGCCAGCAGCATCACCCTTCAGGGCCAAGAGACCCAGTACTTC.

The gene calls are TRBV3-1 (or the pseudogene TRBV3-2) and TRBJ2-2, with D unclear. Germline V gives CDR1 LGHDT, CDR2 YNNKEL (reference sequence). The CDR3 loop spans 12 amino acids. Deletions cut 1 base from V and 6 bases from J, with 3 bases between. The CDR3 loop is CASSQASGELFF. The CDR3 DNA reads TGTGCCAGCAGCCAAGCATCCGGGGAGCTGTTTTTT.

The V and J genes are TRBV28 and TRBJ2-7; 11 nucleotides match TRBD2. Trimming cost V 2 bases and J 3 bases; bases outside gene matches: 12. Germline loops: CDR1 MDHEN, CDR2 SYDVKM. There are 18 residues in the CDR3. The CDR3 here is CASSLELAGEEGDYEQYF. CDR3 DNA sequence: TGTGCCAGCAGTTTAGAACTAGCGGGAGAGGAAGGGGACTACGAGCAGTACTTC.

The genes are TRBV29-1 and TRBJ1-1; 7 bases match TRBD1. V shed 6 bases, J shed 0 bases, and the junction held 1 base outside the gene matches. The germline gives CDR1 SQVTM, CDR2 ANQGSEA. The CDR3 sequence is 12 residues long. CDR3 DNA: TGCAGCGTGACAGGGATGAACACTGAAGCTTTCTTT. This codes for CSVTGMNTEAFF.

This clone was seen a single time. The chain couples TRBV11-2 to TRBJ1-3; tentative D call: TRBD1 (6 bases). CDR1 and CDR2 from the germline V gene are SGHAT and FQNNGV. Trimming shortened V by 4 bases and J by 0 bases, and 13 bases separated the two germline ends. The CDR3 loop spans 16 amino acids. The DNA for the CDR3 is TGTGCCAGCAGCTCCGGGGGCACGACCTCTGGAAACACCATATATTTT. Its translation is CASSSGGTTSGNTIYF.

This CDR3 is CASSTGTARTEAFF. Here the CDR3 DNA reads TGTGCCAGCAGCACCGGGACGGCGAGGACTGAAGCTTTCTTT. This chain links TRBV7-2 with TRBJ1-1; possibly TRBD1 for D (5 bases). The CDR3 extends over 14 amino acids. The V end lost 5 bases, the J end lost 5 bases, and 15 bases lay between the germline ends. Germline assignment: CDR1 SGHTA and CDR2 FQGNSA.

The chain uses TRBV14 and TRBJ2-3; D is unclear. The CDR3 contains 15 residues. Germline V gives CDR1 SGHDN, CDR2 FVKESK. V lost 0 bases to trimming and J lost 4 bases, with 11 bases between them. The CDR3 DNA reads as TGTGCCAGCAGCCAAGATCGGTGGGTGGCAGATACGCAGTATTTT. This translates into CASSQDRWVADTQYF.

The CDR3 nucleotides read TGTGCCAGCAGCTTGGGGCAGGGGAGCCTAAGCAATCAGCCCCAGCATTTT. It encodes CASSLGQGSLSNQPQHF. V is TRBV5-6 and J is TRBJ1-5; weak D call: TRBD1 (6 bases). The germline V gene encodes CDR1 SGHDT and CDR2 YYEEEE. This CDR3 comprises 17 residues. V lost 0 bases and J lost 1, with 14 bases in between.